Each of the 10 T cell receptor beta chains below was sequenced from the same sample in a study of T cell repertoires in cytomegalovirus infection. Their antigens are not known. In TCRdb, the reads were re-called with MiXCR into one record per CDR3 protein. The table shows approximately 1,000,000 distinct CDR3 sequences, with 30% to 40% occurring only once. Sample: cultured CD8+ T cells from PBMCs, taken from culture after CMV antigen stimulation. The receptor set was obtained from a human donor in good health (CMV status not recorded). Some clones in this sample may be carry-over from other donors' samples.

This chain links TRBV4-1 with TRBJ1-1, with no clear D. Germline loops: CDR1 MGHRA, CDR2 YSYEKL. CDR3 length: 14 amino acids. V was trimmed by 0 bases and J by 0 bases, leaving 5 bases between them. CDR3 protein: CASSQERLNTEAFF. CDR3 DNA sequence: TGCGCCAGCAGCCAAGAAAGACTGAACACTGAAGCTTTCTTT.

This clonotype was detected ten times or more. The rearrangement uses TRBV12-3 or TRBV12-4 and TRBJ1-4, with 7 bases matching TRBD1. J lost 5 bases, V lost 3 bases, and 6 bases had no gene match. There are 15 residues in the CDR3. For the CDR3, the DNA is TGTGCCAGCAGTTTCTCTCGGGACAGAAATGAAAAACTGTTTTTT. Amino acids: CASSFSRDRNEKLFF.

V is TRBV27 and J is TRBJ1-1; D not resolved. Trimming removed 6 bases from V and 1 base from J, with 9 bases in between. CDR3 length equals 13 residues. Germline V lookup: CDR1 MNHEY, CDR2 SMNVEV (reference sequence). CDR3 sequence: CASRFPGNTEAFF. Here the CDR3 DNA reads TGTGCCAGCAGATTCCCCGGGAACACTGAAGCTTTCTTT.

This clonotype was observed a handful of times. The chain couples TRBV7-3 to TRBJ2-2; possible D gene TRBD1, 6 bases. The V gene lost 2 bases and the J gene lost 5 bases, with 12 bases spanning the gap. Looked up from germline, CDR1 is SGHTA and CDR2 is FQGTGA. CDR3 size: 15 residues. The CDR3 sequence is CASSLGTTRTGELFF. In nucleotides, the CDR3 is TGTGCCAGCAGCTTAGGGACAACCAGGACCGGGGAGCTGTTTTTT. The variable domain in full, completed from reference TRBV7-3 and TRBJ2-2, reads GAGVSQTPSNKVTEKGKYVELRCDPISGHTALYWYRQSLGQGPEFLIYFQGTGAADDSGLPNDRFFAVRPEGSVSTLKIQRTERGDSAVYLCASSLGTTRTGELFFGEGSRLTVL.

Comment on this clonotype: This may be a read error: a much more frequent sequence differs by one nucleotide. The chain couples TRBV7-2 to TRBJ2-1, with 9 bases aligning to TRBD2. The CDR3 contains 15 residues. Germline CDR1 is SGHTA and CDR2 is FQGNSA. The CDR3 nucleotides are TGTGCCAGCAGCTTAGCTAGCGGGGGAGACAATGAGCAGATCTTC. It is translated as CASSLASGGDNEQIF.

The sample holds many counts of this clonotype. J is TRBJ2-7 and V is TRBV6-2 or TRBV6-3; 7 positions match TRBD1. V trimming: 10 bases; J trimming: 4 bases; junction bases outside the gene matches: 13. From germline, CDR1 is MNHEY and CDR2 SVGEGT. The CDR3 runs 14 residues. In nucleotides, the CDR3 is TGTGCCACCTCCGGGACAGCTTCTCCTTACGAGCAGTACTTC. Translating it yields CATSGTASPYEQYF.

This clonotype was recorded many times. At one boundary the junction diverges from the germline segment, which might be a read error. This sequence joins TRBV7-6 and TRBJ2-1; D not certain. The CDR3 consists of 13 residues. Germline V CDR1 and CDR2: SGHVS, FNYEAQ. DNA of the CDR3: TGTGCCAGCAGCCGAAAGGCCGACAAGGAGCAGTTCTTC. It yields the protein CASSRKADKEQFF.

The V gene is TRBV19, the J gene TRBJ2-3; D is uncertain. V lost 0 bases to trimming and J lost 4 bases, with 14 bases between them. The CDR3 is made up of 16 amino acids. In germline, CDR1 is LNHDA, CDR2 SQIVND (reference sequence). The CDR3 DNA sequence: TGTGCCAGTAGTATAGATCTAAGGCCTGACGCAGATACGCAGTATTTT. Protein sequence: CASSIDLRPDADTQYF.

This clonotype occurred a few times. The rearrangement joins TRBV28 to TRBJ2-2; 9 bases fit TRBD1. J gave up 7 bases and V 5 bases, and 8 bases lay outside the gene matches. The length of the CDR3 is 15 residues. Germline assignment: CDR1 MDHEN and CDR2 SYDVKM. CDR3 bases: TGTGCCAGCAGTCCACCGGGACAGGGAATCGGGGAGCTGTTTTTT. Its translation is CASSPPGQGIGELFF.

The gene calls are TRBV27 and TRBJ2-7; no firm D call. The CDR3 loop spans 13 amino acids. V lost 5 bases and J 4 bases, leaving 12 bases between the germline ends. Looked up from germline, CDR1 is MNHEY and CDR2 is SMNVEV (reference sequence). In DNA form, the CDR3 reads TGTGCCAGCAGTACGCTTTTGGGTTACGAGCAGTACTTC. It encodes CASSTLLGYEQYF.